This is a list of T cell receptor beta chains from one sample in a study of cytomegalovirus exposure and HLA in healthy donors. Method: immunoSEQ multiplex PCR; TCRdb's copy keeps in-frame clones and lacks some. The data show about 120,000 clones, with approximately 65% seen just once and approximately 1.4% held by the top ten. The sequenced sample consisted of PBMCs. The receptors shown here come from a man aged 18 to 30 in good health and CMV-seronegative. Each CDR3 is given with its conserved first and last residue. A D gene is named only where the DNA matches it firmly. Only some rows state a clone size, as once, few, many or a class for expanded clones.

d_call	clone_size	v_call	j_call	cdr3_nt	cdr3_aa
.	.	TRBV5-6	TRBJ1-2	TGTGCCAGCAGCTTGTATCGGGGAGTGCGTGGCTACACCTTC	CASSLYRGVRGYTF
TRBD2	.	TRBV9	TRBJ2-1	TGTGCCAGCAGCGTAGTGGGTACTAGCGGGATACATGAGCAGTTCTTC	CASSVVGTSGIHEQFF
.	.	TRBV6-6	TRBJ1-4	TGTGCCAGCAGTTACTGGAGGACAGCAACTAATGAAAAACTGTTTTTT	CASSYWRTATNEKLFF
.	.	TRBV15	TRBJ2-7	TGTGCCACCAGGGCCGCGGGACAGAGTTCCTACGAGCAGTACTTC	CATRAAGQSSYEQYF
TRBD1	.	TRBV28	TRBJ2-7	TGTGCCAGCACCTCCAGACAGGGCGAGCAGTACTTC	CASTSRQGEQYF
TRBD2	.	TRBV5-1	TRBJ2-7	TGCGCCAGCAGCGTCGGGGGACTAGCGGGGGACTGGACCTACGAGCAGTACTTC	CASSVGGLAGDWTYEQYF
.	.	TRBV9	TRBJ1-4	TGTGCCAGCAGCGCCGGAGGGGAAAAACTGTTTTTT	CASSAGGEKLFF
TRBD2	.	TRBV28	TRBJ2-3	TGTGCCAGCAGTTTGCCACGGGGGGTACGCACAGATACGCAGTATTTT	CASSLPRGVRTDTQYF
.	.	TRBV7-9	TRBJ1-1	TGTGCCAGCAGCCCTCGCGGGGGGGTCCGCTGGAACACTGAAGCTTTCTTT	CASSPRGGVRWNTEAFF
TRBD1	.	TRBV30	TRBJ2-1	TGTGCCTGGAGTGATATTCGTAGGGGGCGCAACAATGAGCAGTTCTTC	CAWSDIRRGRNNEQFF
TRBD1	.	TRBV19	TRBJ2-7	TGTGCCAGTAGTATCGGACAGGGGATGGAGTACTTC	CASSIGQGMEYF
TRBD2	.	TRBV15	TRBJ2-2	TGTGCCACCAGCAAGTCCATAAGGGGCGGGAGCTACACCGGGGAGCTGTTTTTT	CATSKSIRGGSYTGELFF
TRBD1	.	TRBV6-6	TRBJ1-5	TGTGCCACTAGACAGGGTTATAGCAATCAGCCCCAGCATTTT	CATRQGYSNQPQHF
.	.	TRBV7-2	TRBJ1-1	TGTGCCAGCAGCGAAAATGGTGGCTACGGGGTGGGTGAAGCTTTCTTT	CASSENGGYGVGEAFF
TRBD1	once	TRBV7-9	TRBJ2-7	TGTGCCAGCAGCTCCCGGGACAGGGACCATTTCTCCTACGAGCAGTACTTC	CASSSRDRDHFSYEQYF
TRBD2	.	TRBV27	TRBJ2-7	TGTGCCAGCAGGGGGGGGAGGGGCGAGCAGTACTTC	CASRGGRGEQYF
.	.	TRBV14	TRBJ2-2	TGTGCCAGCAGCCGAAGGGGCTCCCAGCGGGAGCTGTTTTTT	CASSRRGSQRELFF
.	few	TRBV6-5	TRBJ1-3	TGTGCCAGCAGTTATCTCTCTGGAAACACCATATATTTT	CASSYLSGNTIYF
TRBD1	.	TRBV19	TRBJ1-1	TGTGCCACCGGCCCCGGGACAGCCGAAGCTTTCTTT	CATGPGTAEAFF
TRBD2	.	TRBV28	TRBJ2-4	TGTGCCAGCAGTCCCTTCCTAGCGGGGGGTCTAGCCAAAAACATTCAGTACTTC	CASSPFLAGGLAKNIQYF
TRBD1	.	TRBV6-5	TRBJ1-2	TGTGCCAGCAGACCCCACAGGGGAAACTATGGCTACACCTTC	CASRPHRGNYGYTF
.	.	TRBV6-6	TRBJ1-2	TGTGCCAGCAGTTACCATGGGGGCGCCGATGGCTACACCTTC	CASSYHGGADGYTF
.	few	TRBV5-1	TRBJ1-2	TGCGCCAGCAGCTTGGACAGACACTATGGCTACACCTTC	CASSLDRHYGYTF
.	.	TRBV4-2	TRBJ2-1	TGTGCCAGCAGCCAAGGTGTAGCGGAGGGCTCCTACAATGAGCAGTTCTTC	CASSQGVAEGSYNEQFF
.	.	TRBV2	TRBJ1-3	TGTGCCAGCAGTGAGGCCAGGGCTGGAAACACCATATATTTT	CASSEARAGNTIYF
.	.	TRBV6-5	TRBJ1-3	TGTGCCAGCAGTTACTCTACAGGGACAGGAAACACCATATATTTT	CASSYSTGTGNTIYF
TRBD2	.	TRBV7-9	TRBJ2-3	TGTGCCAGCAGCTTATCTAGCGGGAACACAGATACGCAGTATTTT	CASSLSSGNTDTQYF
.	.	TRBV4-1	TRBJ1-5	TGCGCCAGCAGCCAAGAACAGGTTCCACAGCCCCAGCATTTT	CASSQEQVPQPQHF
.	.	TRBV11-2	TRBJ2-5	TGTGCCAGCAGCTTAGGACAGGTCACGCAAGAGACCCAGTACTTC	CASSLGQVTQETQYF
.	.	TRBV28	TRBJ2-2	TGTGCCAGCAGGAGCCGGTACACCGGGGAGCTGTTTTTT	CASRSRYTGELFF
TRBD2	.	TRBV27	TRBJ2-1	TGTGCCAGCAGTTTCCTAGCGGGAGGCTACAATGAGCAGTTCTTC	CASSFLAGGYNEQFF
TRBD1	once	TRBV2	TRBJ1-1	TGTGCCAGTACCGGGACAGGGTATCGTCGGACTGAAGCTTTCTTT	CASTGTGYRRTEAFF
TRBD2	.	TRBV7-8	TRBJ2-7	TGTGCCAGCAGCTTAATCGGGGGAGGGGTCGAGCAGTACTTC	CASSLIGGGVEQYF
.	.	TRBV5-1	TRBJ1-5	TGCGCCAGCAGCTTGGAGGGAGGTAGCAATCAGCCCCAGCATTTT	CASSLEGGSNQPQHF
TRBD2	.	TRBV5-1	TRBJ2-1	TGCGCCAGCAGGTTGGGGACTAGCGCGTACAATGAGCAGTTCTTC	CASRLGTSAYNEQFF
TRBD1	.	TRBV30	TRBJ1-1	TGTGCCTGGAGCGCCGGGACAGCATCCACTGAAGCTTTCTTT	CAWSAGTASTEAFF
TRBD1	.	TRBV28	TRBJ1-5	TGTGCCAGCAGTCGTGGACAGGGGAGCAATCAGCCCCAGCATTTT	CASSRGQGSNQPQHF
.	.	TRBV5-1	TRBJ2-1	TGCGCCAGCAGCTTGGGACAGTACAATGAGCAGTTCTTC	CASSLGQYNEQFF
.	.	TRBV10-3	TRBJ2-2	TGTGCCATCATGTCCGGGAGAGGCACCGGGGAGCTGTTTTTT	CAIMSGRGTGELFF
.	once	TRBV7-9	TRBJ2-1	TGTGCCAGCAGCTCTGTAAACAATGAGCAGTTCTTC	CASSSVNNEQFF
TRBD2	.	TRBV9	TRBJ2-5	TGTGCCAGCAGCGCCAAGGGACTAGCGGGAGTTGAGACCCAGTACTTC	CASSAKGLAGVETQYF
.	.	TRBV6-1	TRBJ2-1	TGTGCCAGCAGGGAACTTATGAATGAGCAGTTCTTC	CASRELMNEQFF
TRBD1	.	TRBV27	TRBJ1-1	TGTGCCAGCAGGGCGACAGGGCTCCAGAACACTGAAGCTTTCTTT	CASRATGLQNTEAFF
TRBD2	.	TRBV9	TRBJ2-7	TGTGCCAGCAGCGCACGCGGGGGGGCATCGTACGAGCAGTACTTC	CASSARGGASYEQYF
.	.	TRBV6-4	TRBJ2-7	TGTGCCAGCCCCAGGGGCTGGTGGTGGTACTTC	CASPRGWWWYF
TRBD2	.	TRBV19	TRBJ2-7	TGTGCCAGTAGTATAGCAGCCTCAGGGACTATCTACGAGCAGTACTTC	CASSIAASGTIYEQYF